This T cell receptor beta chain derives from a study of T cell repertoires in cytomegalovirus infection. The wider study: The study used recently identified HLA-C-restricted and well-studied HLA-B-restricted CMV epitopes. CMV infection plus the matching HLA type was flagged by public TCR beta signatures. Study findings and constraints: Based on cumulative public TCR beta family frequency, carriers of CMV plus the relevant HLA were identified.

This clonotype has at least ten counts. Its antigen is as yet unknown. The V and J ends lost 2 bases and 3 bases, in that order; junction bases with no gene match: 7. Germline V gives CDR1 SGHTA, CDR2 FQGNSA. The CDR3 spans 17 residues. TCRdb re-called the reads through MiXCR, storing one row per CDR3 protein. The table shows 900,000 to 950,000 distinct CDR3 sequences, with around 30% occurring only once. This specimen was cultured CD8+ T cells from PBMCs, taken from culture after CMV antigen stimulation. The chain recombines TRBV7-2 with TRBJ2-2; TRBD1 matches 9 bases. The origin of this receptor is a human donor in good health (CMV status not recorded). Some clones in this sample may be carry-over from other donors' samples. This CDR3 reads CASSLRYRGQDTGELFF. In DNA, the CDR3 is TGTGCCAGCAGCTTACGTTACAGGGGGCAGGACACCGGGGAGCTGTTTTTT.